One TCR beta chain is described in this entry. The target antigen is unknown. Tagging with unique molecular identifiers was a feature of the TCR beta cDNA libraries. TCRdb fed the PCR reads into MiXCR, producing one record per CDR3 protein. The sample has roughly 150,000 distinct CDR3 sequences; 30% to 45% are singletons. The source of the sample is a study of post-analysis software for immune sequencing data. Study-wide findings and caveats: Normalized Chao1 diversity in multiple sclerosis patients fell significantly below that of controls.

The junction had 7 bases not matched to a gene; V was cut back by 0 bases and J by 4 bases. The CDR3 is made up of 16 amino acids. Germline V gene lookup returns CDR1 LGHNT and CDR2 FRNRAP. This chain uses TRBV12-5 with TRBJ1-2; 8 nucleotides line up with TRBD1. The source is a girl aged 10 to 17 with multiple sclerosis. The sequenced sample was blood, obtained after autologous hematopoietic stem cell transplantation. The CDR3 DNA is TGTGCTAGTGGTTTGGTGCCTCCACAGGGGGGCTATGGCTACACCTTC. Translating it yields CASGLVPPQGGYGYTF. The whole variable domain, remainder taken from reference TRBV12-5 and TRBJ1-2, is DARVTQTPRHKVTEMGQEVTMRCQPILGHNTVFWYRQTMMQGLELLAYFRNRAPLDDSGMPKDRFSAEMPDATLATLKIQPSEPRDSAVYFCASGLVPPQGGYGYTFGSGTRLTVV.